The sequence of this TCR beta chain was determined in a study of vaccination and CD4 T cells after COVID-19. Study information: Each participant was administered two doses of a vaccine, which was either BNT162b2 or mRNA-1273. Post-vaccine specimens were obtained a median roughly 70 days after dose two (range 14 to 241).

Findings of the study overall: The authors identified 304 of 307 vaccine-specific clones in convalescent patients as spike mono-reactive.

Trimming removed 5 bases from V and 2 bases from J; junction bases left unmatched: 10. Germline assignment: CDR1 MNHNS and CDR2 SASEGT. CDR3 length: 16 amino acids. Sequencing of DNA taken from cultured CD4+ T cells relied on the Oncomine TCR Beta short-read assay. In this case, cultured CD4+ T cells provided the extracted genomic DNA. TCRdb re-called the PCR reads through MiXCR, storing one row per CDR3 protein. Of about 19,000 distinct CDR3 sequences in the sample, under 25% were seen once. The treatment: approximately 10-day PBMC culture with coronavirus spike peptide pools or control peptides (ViraFEST assay). This clonotype is medium-sized by share. Its antigen is unidentified.

Sequencing was carried out using cultured CD4+ T cells from blood. The receptor's source is a human donor with COVID-19. This chain connects TRBV6-1 to TRBJ2-5, with 8 bases that match TRBD1. In DNA form, the CDR3 reads TGTGCCAGCAGTAGTGGACAGGGTAGAAAGCAAGAGACCCAGTACTTC. Translated: CASSSGQGRKQETQYF.